What follows describes a single TCR beta chain. These data are taken from a study of T cell changes during pregnancy in multiple sclerosis. V lost 6 bases, J lost 5 bases, and 11 bases lay in between. CDR3 length: 13 residues. The germline gives CDR1 SGHTA, CDR2 FQGTGA. Repertoires were generated with immunoSEQ multiplex PCR, while TCRdb's copy carries only in-frame clones and drops some. The table lists roughly 100,000 clones, just under 95% of them singletons. The chain couples TRBV7-3 to TRBJ2-1; D ambiguous. The sequence derives from a female donor with multiple sclerosis, enrolled in a pregnancy study. The input for sequencing was peripheral blood, taken after pregnancy. Here the CDR3 DNA reads TGTGCCAGCAGTATTGAGCTGAACAATGAGCAGTTCTTC. It yields the protein CASSIELNNEQFF.